This T cell receptor (beta chain) derives from a study of shared clonotypes between healthy human individuals. Some clones are missing from TCRdb's copy, which holds only in-frame ones; the method was immunoSEQ multiplex PCR. Among 2 million to 2.5 million clones listed, 90% to 95% were seen once. Germline CDR1 and CDR2: LGHNA and YNFKEQ. The J segment lost 10 bases and the V segment lost 4 bases, leaving 14 bases of the junction unmatched. This CDR3 spans 16 amino acids. V is TRBV4-2 and J is TRBJ1-2; 11 bases fit TRBD1. The source material was naive CD4+ T cells sorted from blood. The subset denotes: CD45RA+ positively selected. This clonotype was obtained from a man aged 18 to 29 in good health. In DNA form, the CDR3 reads TGTGCCAGCAGCCCGGACAGGGGGCGGAGGTCTAAGGACTACACCTTC. This translates into CASSPDRGRRSKDYTF.